Each of the 8 T cell receptor beta chains below was sequenced from the same sample in a study of cytomegalovirus exposure and HLA in healthy donors. PCR amplification relied on 60 Vbeta primers (plus 13 Jbeta primers). The assay was immunoSEQ multiplex PCR, and TCRdb's table has in-frame clones only and misses some. This sample has approximately 190,000 clones, with 82% found just once. Source material: PBMCs. The receptor set was obtained from a boy aged 2 to 10 in good health and CMV-seronegative.

This chain joins TRBV7-3 and TRBJ2-1; weak D call: TRBD2 (7 bases). V was trimmed by 8 bases and J by 5 bases, leaving 13 bases between them. The CDR3 contains 13 residues. Looked up from germline, CDR1 is SGHTA and CDR2 is FQGTGA. Here the CDR3 DNA reads TGTGCCAGCGGGGGGGGGCCCAACAATGAGCAGTTCTTC. It specifies CASGGGPNNEQFF.

The CDR3 DNA follows: TGTGCCAGTAGTATGATCGGGACAGAGTCCTACGAGCAGTACTTC. It codes for CASSMIGTESYEQYF. This chain connects TRBV19 to TRBJ2-7; 7 bases are shared with TRBD1. The V segment lost 3 bases and the J segment 1 base; nucleotides outside the gene matches: 6. This CDR3 has 15 amino acids. Germline V gives CDR1 LNHDA, CDR2 SQIVND (reference sequence).

The rearrangement joins TRBV6-5 to TRBJ2-3; 7 positions agree with TRBD1. The junction had 5 bases not matched to a gene; V was cut back by 2 bases and J by 3 bases. Germline assignment: CDR1 MNHEY and CDR2 SVGAGI. The CDR3 contains 15 residues. CDR3 nucleotide sequence: TGTGCCAGCAGTTACAGAGGGGGCGCGACAGATACGCAGTATTTT. It yields the protein CASSYRGGATDTQYF.

The chain couples TRBV7-9 to TRBJ2-3; tentative D call: TRBD1 (7 bases). The ends were cut back, 5 bases at V and 1 base at J, with 16 bases in the middle. Germline CDR1 is SEHNR and CDR2 is FQNEAQ (reference sequence). CDR3 length: 16 residues. The CDR3 DNA follows: TGTGCCAGCAGCCGCCAGGGCGGGACAGGCACAGATACGCAGTATTTT. Translation: CASSRQGGTGTDTQYF.

The CDR3 is CASSSVGGGLYEQYF. The CDR3 DNA is TGCGCCAGCAGCTCCGTTGGGGGGGGTCTCTACGAGCAGTACTTC. The chain links TRBV5-1 to TRBJ2-7; 7 positions agree with TRBD2. CDR1 and CDR2 from the germline V gene are SGHRS and YFSETQ. Germline trimming cut 3 bases from V and 3 bases from J; bases unmatched to any gene: 9. The CDR3 sequence is 15 residues long.

V and J are TRBV6-1 and TRBJ2-7; a weak D match, TRBD2 (5 bases). The CDR3 runs 13 residues. The germline gives CDR1 MNHNS, CDR2 SASEGT. V gave up 11 bases and J gave up 0 bases, with 14 bases separating them. This CDR3 reads CAGGPRSSYEQYF. DNA for the CDR3: TGTGCCGGAGGTCCCCGGAGCTCCTACGAGCAGTACTTC.

This clone occurred a few times. The chain uses TRBV7-2 and TRBJ1-1; D is unclear. Germline V gene data show CDR1 as SGHTA and CDR2 as FQGNSA. The CDR3 consists of 13 residues. V lost 4 bases and J lost 4, with 10 bases in between. CDR3 region: CASSSGVGTEAFF. The CDR3 coding sequence is TGTGCCAGCAGCTCCGGGGTGGGCACTGAAGCTTTCTTT.

The J gene is TRBJ2-5, the V gene TRBV19; 9 nucleotides align to TRBD2. The J call may be in error: the DNA end matches TRBJ2-7 better. CDR3 length equals 16 residues. The germline V gene has CDR1 LNHDA and CDR2 SQIVND (reference sequence). The CDR3 region is CASSIRSGGSSYEQYF. Written as DNA, the CDR3 is TGTGCCAGTAGTATTCGCAGCGGGGGGTCTTCCTACGAGCAGTACTTC.